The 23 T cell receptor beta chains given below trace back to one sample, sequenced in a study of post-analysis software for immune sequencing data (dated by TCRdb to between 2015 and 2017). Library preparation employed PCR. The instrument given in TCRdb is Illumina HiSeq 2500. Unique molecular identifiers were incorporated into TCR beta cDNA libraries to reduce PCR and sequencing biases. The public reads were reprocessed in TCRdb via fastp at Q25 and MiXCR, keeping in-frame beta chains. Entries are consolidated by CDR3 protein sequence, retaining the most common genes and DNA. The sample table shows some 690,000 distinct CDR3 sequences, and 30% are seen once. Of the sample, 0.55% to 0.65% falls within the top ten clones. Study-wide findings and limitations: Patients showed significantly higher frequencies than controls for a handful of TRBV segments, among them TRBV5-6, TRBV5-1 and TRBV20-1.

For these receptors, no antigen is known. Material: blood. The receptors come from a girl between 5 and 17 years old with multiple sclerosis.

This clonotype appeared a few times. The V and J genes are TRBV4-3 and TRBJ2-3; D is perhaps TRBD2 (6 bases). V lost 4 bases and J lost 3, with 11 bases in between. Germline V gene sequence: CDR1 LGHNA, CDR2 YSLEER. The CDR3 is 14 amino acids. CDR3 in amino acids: CASSLGSQTDTQYF. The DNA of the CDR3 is TGCGCCAGCAGCCTCGGGAGCCAGACAGATACGCAGTATTTT.

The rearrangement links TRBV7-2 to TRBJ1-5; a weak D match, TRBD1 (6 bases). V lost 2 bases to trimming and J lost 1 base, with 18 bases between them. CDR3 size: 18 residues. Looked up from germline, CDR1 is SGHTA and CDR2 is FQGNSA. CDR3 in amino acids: CASSLPSHRDVSNQPQHF. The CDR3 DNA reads TGTGCCAGCAGCTTACCGTCCCACAGGGATGTCAGCAATCAGCCCCAGCATTTT.

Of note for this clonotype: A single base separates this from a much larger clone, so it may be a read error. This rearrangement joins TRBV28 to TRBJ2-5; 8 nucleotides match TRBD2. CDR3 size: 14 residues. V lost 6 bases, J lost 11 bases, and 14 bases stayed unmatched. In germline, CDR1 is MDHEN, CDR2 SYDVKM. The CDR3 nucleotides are TGTGCCAGCAGCACGGGACTAGAATCCAATGAGCAGTACTTC. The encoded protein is CASSTGLESNEQYF.

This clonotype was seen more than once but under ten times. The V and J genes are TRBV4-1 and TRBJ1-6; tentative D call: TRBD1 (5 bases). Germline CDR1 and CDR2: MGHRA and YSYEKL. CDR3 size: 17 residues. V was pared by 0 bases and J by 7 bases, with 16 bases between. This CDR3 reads CASSQDGDFGGNSPLHF. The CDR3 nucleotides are TGCGCCAGCAGCCAAGATGGCGACTTTGGGGGGAATTCACCCCTCCACTTT.

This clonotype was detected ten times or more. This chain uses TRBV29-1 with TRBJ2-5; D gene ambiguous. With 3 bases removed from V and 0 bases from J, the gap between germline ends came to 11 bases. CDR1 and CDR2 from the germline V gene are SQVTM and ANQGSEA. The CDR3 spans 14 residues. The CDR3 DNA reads TGCAGCGTTGAGGACGGCATGTACCAAGAGACCCAGTACTTC. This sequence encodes CSVEDGMYQETQYF.

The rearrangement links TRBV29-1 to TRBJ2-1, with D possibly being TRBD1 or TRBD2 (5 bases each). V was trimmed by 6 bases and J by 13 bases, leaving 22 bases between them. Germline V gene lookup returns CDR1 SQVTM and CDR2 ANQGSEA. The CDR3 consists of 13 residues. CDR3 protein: CSVLKGIGETQFF. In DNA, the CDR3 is TGCAGCGTACTAAAGGGGATAGGGGAGACCCAGTTCTTC.

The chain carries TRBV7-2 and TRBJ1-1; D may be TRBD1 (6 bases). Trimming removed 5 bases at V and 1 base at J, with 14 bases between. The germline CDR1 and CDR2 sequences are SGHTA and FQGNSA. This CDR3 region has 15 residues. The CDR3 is CASSPWAGANTEAFF. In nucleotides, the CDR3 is TGTGCCAGCAGCCCTTGGGCAGGGGCGAACACTGAAGCTTTCTTT.

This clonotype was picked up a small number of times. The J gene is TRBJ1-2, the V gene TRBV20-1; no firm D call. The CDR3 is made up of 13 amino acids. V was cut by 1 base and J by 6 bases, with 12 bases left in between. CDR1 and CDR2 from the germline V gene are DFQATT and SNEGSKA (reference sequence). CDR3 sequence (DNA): TGCAGTGCTAGAGGGACGAGATTGAATGGCTACACCTTC. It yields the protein CSARGTRLNGYTF.

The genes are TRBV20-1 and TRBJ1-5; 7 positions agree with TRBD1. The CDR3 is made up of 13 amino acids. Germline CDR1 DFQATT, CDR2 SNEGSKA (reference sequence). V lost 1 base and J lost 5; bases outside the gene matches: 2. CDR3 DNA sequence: TGCAGTGCTAGAGCTACAGGGGATCAGCCCCAGCATTTT. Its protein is CSARATGDQPQHF.

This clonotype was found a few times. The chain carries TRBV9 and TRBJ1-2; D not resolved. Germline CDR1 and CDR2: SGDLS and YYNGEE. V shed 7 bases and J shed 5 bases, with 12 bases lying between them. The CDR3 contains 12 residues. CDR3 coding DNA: TGTGCCAGCGGGTGGGAGAGTTATGGCTACACCTTC. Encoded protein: CASGWESYGYTF.

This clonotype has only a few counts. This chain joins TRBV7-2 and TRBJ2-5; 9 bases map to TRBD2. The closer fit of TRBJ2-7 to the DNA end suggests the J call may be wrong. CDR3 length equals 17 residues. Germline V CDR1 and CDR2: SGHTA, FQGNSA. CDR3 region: CASSLDGLAGRRHEQYF. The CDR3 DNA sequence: TGTGCCAGCAGCTTAGACGGGCTAGCGGGGAGGCGCCACGAGCAGTACTTC.

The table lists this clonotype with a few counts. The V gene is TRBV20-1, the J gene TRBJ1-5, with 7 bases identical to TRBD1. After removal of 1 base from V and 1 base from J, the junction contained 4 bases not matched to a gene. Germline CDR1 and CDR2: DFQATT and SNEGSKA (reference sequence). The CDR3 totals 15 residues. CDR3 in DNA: TGCAGTGCTAGAGGACAGGGTAGGAGCAATCAGCCCCAGCATTTT. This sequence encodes CSARGQGRSNQPQHF.

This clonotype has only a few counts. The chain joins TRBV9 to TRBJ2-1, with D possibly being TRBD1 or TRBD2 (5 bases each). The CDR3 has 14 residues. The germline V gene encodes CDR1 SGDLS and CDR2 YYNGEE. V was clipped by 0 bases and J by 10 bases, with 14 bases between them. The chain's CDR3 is CASSVVEGLGEQFF. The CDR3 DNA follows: TGTGCCAGCAGCGTAGTCGAGGGGCTTGGGGAGCAGTTCTTC.

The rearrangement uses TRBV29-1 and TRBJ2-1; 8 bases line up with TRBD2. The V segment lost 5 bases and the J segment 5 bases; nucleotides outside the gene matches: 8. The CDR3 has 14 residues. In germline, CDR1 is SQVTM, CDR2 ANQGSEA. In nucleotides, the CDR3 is TGCAGCGTTAGAGGGCGGGGGGCAGACAATGAGCAGTTCTTC. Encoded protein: CSVRGRGADNEQFF.

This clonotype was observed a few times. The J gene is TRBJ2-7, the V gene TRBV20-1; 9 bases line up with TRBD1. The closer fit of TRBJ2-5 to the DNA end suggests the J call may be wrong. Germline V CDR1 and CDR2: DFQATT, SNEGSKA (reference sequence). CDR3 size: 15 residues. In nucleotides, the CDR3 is TGCAGTGCTGGAAACAGGGGGCCCACGGGGGAGACCCAGTACTTC. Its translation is CSAGNRGPTGETQYF.

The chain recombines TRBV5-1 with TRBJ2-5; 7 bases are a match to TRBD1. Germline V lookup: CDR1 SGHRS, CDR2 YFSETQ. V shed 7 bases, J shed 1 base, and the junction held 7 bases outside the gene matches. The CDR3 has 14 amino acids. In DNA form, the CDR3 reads TGCGCCAGCTCTAAAGGGGACAGCCAAGAGACCCAGTACTTC. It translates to CASSKGDSQETQYF.

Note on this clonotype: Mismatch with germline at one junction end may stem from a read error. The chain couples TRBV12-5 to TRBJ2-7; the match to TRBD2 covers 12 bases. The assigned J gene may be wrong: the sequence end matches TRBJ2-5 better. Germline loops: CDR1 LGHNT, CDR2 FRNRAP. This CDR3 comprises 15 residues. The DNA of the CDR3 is TGTGCTAGGGGTTCTAGCGGGGGGGCATTTGAGACCCAGTACTTC. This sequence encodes CARGSSGGAFETQYF.

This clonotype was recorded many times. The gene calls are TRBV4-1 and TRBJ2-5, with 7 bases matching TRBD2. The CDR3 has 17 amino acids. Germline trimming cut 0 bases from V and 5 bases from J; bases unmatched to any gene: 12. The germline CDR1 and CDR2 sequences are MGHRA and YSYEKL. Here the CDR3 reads CASSQDIGGLVGETQYF. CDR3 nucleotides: TGCGCCAGCAGCCAAGACATTGGCGGACTAGTCGGGGAGACCCAGTACTTC.

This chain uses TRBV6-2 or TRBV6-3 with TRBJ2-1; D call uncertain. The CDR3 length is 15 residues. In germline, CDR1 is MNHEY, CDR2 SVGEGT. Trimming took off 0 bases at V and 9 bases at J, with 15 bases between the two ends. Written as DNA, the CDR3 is TGTGCCAGCAGTTACTCGGTTTTCTTAGGTGGTGAGCAGTTCTTC. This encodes CASSYSVFLGGEQFF.

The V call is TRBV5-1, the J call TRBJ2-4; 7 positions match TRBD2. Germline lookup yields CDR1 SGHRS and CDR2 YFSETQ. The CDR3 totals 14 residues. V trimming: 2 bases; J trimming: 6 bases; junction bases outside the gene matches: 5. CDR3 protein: CASSFGGSGNIQYF. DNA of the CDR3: TGCGCCAGCAGCTTCGGGGGGAGTGGAAACATTCAGTACTTC.

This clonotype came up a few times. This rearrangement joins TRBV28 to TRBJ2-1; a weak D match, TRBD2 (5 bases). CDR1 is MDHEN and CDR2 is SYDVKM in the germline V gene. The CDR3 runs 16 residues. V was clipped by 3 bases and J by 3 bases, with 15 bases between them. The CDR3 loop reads CASSFRGMAIYNEQFF. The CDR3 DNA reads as TGTGCCAGCAGTTTCCGAGGGATGGCCATCTACAATGAGCAGTTCTTC. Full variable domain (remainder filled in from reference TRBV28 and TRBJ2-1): DVKVTQSSRYLVKRTGEKVFLECVQDMDHENMFWYRQDPGLGLRLIYFSYDVKMKEKGDIPEGYSVSREKKERFSLILESASTNQTSMYLCASSFRGMAIYNEQFFGPGTRLTVL.

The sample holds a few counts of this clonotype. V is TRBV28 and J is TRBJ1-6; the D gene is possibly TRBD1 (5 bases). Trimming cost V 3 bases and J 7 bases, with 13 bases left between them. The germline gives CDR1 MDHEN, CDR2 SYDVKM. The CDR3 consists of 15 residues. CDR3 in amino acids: CASSFLQGFNSPLHF. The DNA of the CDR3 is TGTGCCAGCAGTTTCCTCCAGGGCTTCAATTCACCCCTCCACTTT.

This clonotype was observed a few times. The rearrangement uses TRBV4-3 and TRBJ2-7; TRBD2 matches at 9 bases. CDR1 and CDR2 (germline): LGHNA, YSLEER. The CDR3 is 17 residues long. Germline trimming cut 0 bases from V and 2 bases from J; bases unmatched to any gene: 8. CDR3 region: CASSQDRAGGRAYEQYF. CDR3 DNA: TGCGCCAGCAGCCAAGACCGAGCCGGCGGGAGGGCCTACGAGCAGTACTTC.